The entry below gives a single T cell receptor (beta chain) sequence along with its context. There are a few counts of this clone. Its target antigen remains unknown. It has no much larger one-base neighbor in the sample; base qualities were not kept. The data stem from a study of cytomegalovirus exposure and HLA in healthy donors (dated by TCRdb to the late 2010s). With regard to the full study: In an earlier analysis of around 540 of the donors, around 300 Gb of sequence data and 117 million unique TCR beta sequences from 150 million to 200 million T cells were reported. An early release covering about 600 HLA-typed donors comprised about 290 gigabases of sequencing data and 85 million or so unique TCR sequences. The genetic ancestry cluster associated with self-reported Caucasian donors included 70% to 85% of the roughly 360 genotyped donors. The study aimed to test whether signatures of past pathogen exposure could be identified by cataloging public T cell receptors. The T cell repertoires of under 750 subjects were profiled by immunosequencing and related to cytomegalovirus serostatus. A separate validation cohort of over a hundred different subjects was used in addition to the 666-subject first cohort. High-throughput TCR immunosequencing, statistical association of individual TCRs with disease status, and machine learning were combined to predict cytomegalovirus infection status. To study patterns of TCR occurrence, a later analysis re-analyzed previously published TCR beta repertoires from 500 to 850 donors and added high-resolution HLA genotyping. The later analysis used no new phenotypic data to find candidate immune exposures, relying instead on TCR beta sequences and their occurrence across donors. In an earlier analysis of a few hundred of the donors, high-throughput TCR beta sequencing was used to judge whether each TCR beta V gene segment behaved as functional or pseudogenic. Donor age, sex, ethnicity and CMV serostatus were compiled together with the repertoire data. A later genetic analysis used genome-wide SNP genotypes for about 60% of the roughly 700 donors, treating that subset as a discovery cohort. All discovery cohort repertoires had been generated on a single sequencing platform. Class I and class II HLA loci were covered by the typing at four-digit resolution. Typing coverage differed by locus: A, B, C, DRB1 and DQB1 were typed in about 629-640 donors, DQA1 in around 500, DPA1 in around 600, and DPB1 in 400 to 490. Because of strong linkage in the cohort, five DR-DQ haplotypes were treated as single units for association and clustering. Among 398 genotyped donors of the cohort, an average of about 240,000 unique TCR beta nucleotide sequences were sequenced per donor, about a sixth of them non-productive.

The cohort was made up of about 670 healthy bone marrow donors. At the time of sampling, all cohort members were nominally healthy, though unrecorded immune exposures were likely present. The donor was CMV seropositive and belonged to the group of a few hundred seropositive cohort members. Each donor provided a peripheral blood sample, and peripheral blood mononuclear cells were used for TCR beta sequencing. The Qiagen DNeasy Blood Extraction Kit was used to extract genomic DNA from the blood cell samples. Taken from the germline V gene, the CDR1 and CDR2 loops are SGHRS and YFSETQ. Spanning cysteine to phenylalanine, the CDR3 consists of 13 amino acids. The CDR3 DNA has 39 bases and is translated from base 1. V is reduced by 1 base and J by 10 bases, leaving a spacing of 12 bases between them. Library method: the immunoSEQ multiplex PCR assay. The multiplex PCR relied on a mix of 60 forward primers for TCR Vbeta segments and 13 reverse primers for TCR Jbeta segments. The CDR3 region of rearranged TCR beta genes was amplified from genomic DNA by a multiplex PCR assay. The amplified TCR beta libraries were sequenced on the Illumina HiSeq System as 87-base-pair reads. As for how the authors treated the data: Across the 670 or so repertoires, a later analysis counted tens of millions of unique TCR beta chains, approximately 12 million of which were shared by at least two donors. A nearest-neighbor algorithm error-corrected the raw reads and collapsed the reads into unique sequences, merging closely related sequences to remove PCR and sequencing errors. Alignment of CDR3 sequences to IMGT reference sequences was used to assign V, D and J gene segments. Each retained sequence needed at least a six-nucleotide match to both a V gene segment and a J gene segment. Rearrangements were classified as productive when the CDR3 lacked stop codons and remained in frame with V and J, and all other rearrangements were classified as non-productive. CDR3 was defined according to IMGT convention as the region running from the second conserved V-encoded cysteine to the conserved J-encoded phenylalanine. Sequences without an unambiguous match to a single V gene segment were excluded from the earlier analysis of about 630 of the donors. An earlier analysis of a few hundred of the donors classified V segments as functional when productive rearrangements were above 56.7% and as segregating when the standard deviation between donors was above 5%. To diagnose cytomegalovirus status from the catalog of TCR beta chain sequences, a statistical classification framework was built. A later analysis assigned V and J genes by comparing TCR nucleotide sequences with IMGT/GENE-DB human TR gene sequences. Using the TCRdist pipeline, a later analysis assigned CDR3 sequences along with most-parsimonious VDJ recombination scenarios. A later analysis defined each TCR beta chain by its CDR3 amino acid sequence plus V-gene family, and excluded reads lacking a unique V-gene family. To address suspected cross-contamination and a sequencing artifact, a later analysis removed several hundred highly shared, low-generation-probability nucleotide sequences. In a later analysis, a clonal expansion index was calculated for each public chain from normalized within-repertoire ranks of inferred template counts. Generation probabilities in a later analysis came from a VDJ recombination model fitted to out-of-frame rearrangements, and those results were checked against IGoR. In a later analysis, hypergeometric tests were used to score TCR-TCR, TCR-HLA and TCR-CMV co-occurrence, with a repertoire-size bias correction applied to TCR pairs. False discovery rates were estimated in a later analysis by permuting HLA or CMV assignments 20 times. In a later analysis, co-occurring TCRs were grouped using DBSCAN, and TCRdist sequence similarity was added for clustering within HLA-allele-positive subsets. Co-occurrence clustering excluded repertoires with fewer than 30,000 or more than 120,000 public chains, plus five with anomalous nucleotide sharing. TCRdb retrieved this table from immuneACCESS and kept in-frame rearrangements only. Not all clones are present; in checked studies, unresolved V genes account for under half, and no reason is known for the remainder. V and J calls and clone size are as listed in that table; D and trimming were resolved from the DNA. The sample contains roughly 92,000 clones, roughly 79% of them found a single time. Of the sample, about 4.4% is held by the ten largest clones.

The study at large found these results: In a later analysis, the rate of TCR association differed among HLA loci, with DRB1 alleles having the most associated TCRs and HLA-C alleles having the fewest. This cohort had only TCR beta chains sequenced, and the lack of alpha or paired-chain data limited which features could be detected. Some IMGT-functional V segments, including TRBV6-2 and TRBV6-3, could not be distinguished by the 87-base-pair reads and were therefore excluded. A later genetic analysis reported fewer N-insertions in productive TCRs among donors in an Asian-associated ancestry cluster than the roughly 700-donor mean. In vitro tests confirmed that three of the cytomegalovirus-associated TCR beta chains recognize cytomegalovirus antigens. Presence/absence analyses assumed roughly uniform sequencing depth across donors, an assumption that may not hold. Most CMV-associated TCR beta chains appeared to be HLA-restricted in a later analysis, and the HLA associations seemed to be driven largely by CMV exposure. In a later genetic analysis, a missense DCLRE1C variant was associated with V-gene and J-gene trimming of TCR beta chains, and the association was replicated in an independent cohort. A further reported finding was that TCR beta sequences accurately predicted the HLA-A and HLA-B alleles for most subjects in the first cohort. CMV serostatus was the only immune exposure information available for the cohort. In a later analysis, HLA-associated TCR beta chains were found to be more clonally expanded and to have lower generation probabilities than equally common non-associated chains. Correlated functional status among segregating V segments might be attributable to linkage disequilibrium, but an unknown experimental factor could not be ruled out. According to the authors, the approach could potentially be generalized to other disease states and immunological phenotypes. Assigning TCR associations to individual alleles was difficult when HLA alleles, especially DR and DQ, strongly co-occurred. At a false discovery rate of 0.05, a later analysis linked fewer than 20,000 TCR beta sequences to specific HLA alleles. In an earlier analysis of some 550 of the donors, most TCR beta V segments were observed in productive rearrangements about 90% or about 30% of the time, broadly matching IMGT annotations. A cluster of highly shared sequence variants was judged likely to be a technical artifact of the sequencing pipeline. The earlier analysis of around 600 of the donors excluded seventeen rarely observed V segments, including chromosome 9 orphons, because counts were too low. The study listed 150 to 200 TCR beta chains as associated with cytomegalovirus. Several of the top co-occurrence clusters appeared to be linked to parvovirus B19, influenza, CMV and Epstein-Barr virus, according to a later analysis. Most TCR sequences were observed very rarely across donors, whereas some public TCRs were present in many individuals. The classifier was reported to diagnose cytomegalovirus status with high specificity and sensitivity in both the original and validation cohorts. HLA typing was unavailable for some donors at each locus, so association tests used only the typed subset.

The chain uses TRBV5-1 and TRBJ2-1; TRBD1 is a possible D gene, resting on 5 matching bases. The sample was PBMCs. The receptor was isolated from a woman aged 65 to 85 in good health and CMV-seropositive. DNA sequence: TGCGCCAGCAGCTTGCTGGGAAGGGGCGAGCAGTTCTTC. Translated, this gives CASSLLGRGEQFF.